This T cell receptor (beta chain) originates from a study of shared clonotypes between healthy human individuals. Overall study context: The donors, two women and a few men, were aged 18 to 49.

V lost 1 base, J lost 6 bases, and 2 bases stayed unmatched. CDR3 length: 16 amino acids. The germline CDR1 and CDR2 sequences are SGHVS and FQNEAQ. Sequencing used immunoSEQ multiplex PCR; TCRdb keeps in-frame clones, though not all of them. The sample holds some 500,000 clones, about 96% seen once. This chain connects TRBV7-8 to TRBJ2-3; the match to TRBD2 covers 15 bases. The clonotype originates from a woman in her 30s in good health. Specimen: naive CD4+ T cells sorted from blood. Regarding subset: CD45RA+ positively selected. CDR3 in DNA: TGTGCCAGCAGCTTAGTGGGGACTAGCGGGAGGGATACGCAGTATTTT. Translated: CASSLVGTSGRDTQYF.